This TCR beta chain stems from a study of T cells in Graves' hyperthyroidism and ophthalmopathy. After removal of 6 bases from V and 5 bases from J, the junction contained 12 bases not matched to a gene. CDR1 MNHNS and CDR2 SASEGT come from the germline V gene. This CDR3 is built from 15 residues. RNA transcripts provided the source from which TCR beta CDR3 regions were amplified. When the TCR CDR3 underwent first-round RT-PCR, the HTBI primer set was used. TCRdb itself ran the multiplex PCR reads through MiXCR, one entry per CDR3 protein. This sample yields some 740,000 distinct CDR3 sequences, of which 12% to 15% are seen a single time; about 9.4% belongs to the top ten. The authors deemed Graves' hyperthyroidism stable absent ophthalmopathy progression within 18 months. Clinical symptoms, serum thyroxine and TRAb, thyroid ultrasound and orbital computed tomography were used for the diagnoses.

The sequenced sample consisted of blood. The receptor was isolated from a woman between 18 and 29 years old with Graves' hyperthyroidism. V gene TRBV6-1 combines with J gene TRBJ2-5, with 7 bases lining up with TRBD1. CDR3 sequence (DNA): TGTGCCAGCAGCTCTCCCGACAGGGTTGGGGAGACCCAGTACTTC. It codes for CASSSPDRVGETQYF.